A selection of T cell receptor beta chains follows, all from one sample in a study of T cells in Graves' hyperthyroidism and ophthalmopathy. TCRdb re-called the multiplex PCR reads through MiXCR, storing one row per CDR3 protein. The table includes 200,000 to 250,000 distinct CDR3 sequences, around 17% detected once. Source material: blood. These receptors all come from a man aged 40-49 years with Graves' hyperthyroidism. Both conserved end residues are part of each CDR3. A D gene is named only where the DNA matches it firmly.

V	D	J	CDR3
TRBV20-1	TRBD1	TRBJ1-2	CSASAGQGVSYGYTF
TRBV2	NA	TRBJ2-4	CASSEIGGGHIQYF
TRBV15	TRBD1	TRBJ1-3	CATSKGQVENTIYF
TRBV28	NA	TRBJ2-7	CASSGIISYEQYF
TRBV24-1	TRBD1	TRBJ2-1	CATSDWTGGYNEQFF
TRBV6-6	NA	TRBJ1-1	CASSYLQGDTEAFF
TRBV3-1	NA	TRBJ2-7	CASSQVRQILYEQYF
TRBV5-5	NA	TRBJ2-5	CASSRPGVQETQYF
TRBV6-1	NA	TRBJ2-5	CASSLTIRPQETQYF
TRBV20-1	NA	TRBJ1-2	CSARDKGSAAPLRDGYTF
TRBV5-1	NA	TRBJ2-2	CASSFGASNTGELFF
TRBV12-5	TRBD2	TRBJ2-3	CASGLLAGGPGDTQYF
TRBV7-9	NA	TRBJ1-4	CASSLGVDNEKLFF
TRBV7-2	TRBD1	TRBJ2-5	CASSLVAISDRRKETQYF
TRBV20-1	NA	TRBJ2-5	CSARDRKDIQETQYF
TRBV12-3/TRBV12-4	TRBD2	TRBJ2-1	CASSLSGGIEQFF
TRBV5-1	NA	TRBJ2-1	CASSSWGGRGEQFF
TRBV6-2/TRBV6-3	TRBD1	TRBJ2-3	CASSYEDREDTQYF
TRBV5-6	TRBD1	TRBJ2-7	CASSAGQGIHEQYF
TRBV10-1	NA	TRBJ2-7	CASSESPFGVEQYF